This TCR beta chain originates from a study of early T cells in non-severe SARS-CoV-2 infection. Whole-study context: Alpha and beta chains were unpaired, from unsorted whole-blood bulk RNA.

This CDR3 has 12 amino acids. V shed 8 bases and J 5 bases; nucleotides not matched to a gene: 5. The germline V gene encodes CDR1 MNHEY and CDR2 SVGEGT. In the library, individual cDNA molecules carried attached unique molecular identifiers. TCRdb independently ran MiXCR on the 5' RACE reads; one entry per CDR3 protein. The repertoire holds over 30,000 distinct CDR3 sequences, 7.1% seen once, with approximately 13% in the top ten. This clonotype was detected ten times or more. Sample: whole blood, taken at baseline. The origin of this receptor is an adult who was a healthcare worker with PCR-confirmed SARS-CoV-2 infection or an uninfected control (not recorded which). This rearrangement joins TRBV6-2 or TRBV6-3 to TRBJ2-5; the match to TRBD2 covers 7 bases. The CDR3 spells CASGLGSETQYF. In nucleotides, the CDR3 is TGTGCCAGCGGACTAGGGAGCGAGACCCAGTACTTC.